The sequence of this T cell receptor beta chain was determined in a study of T cells in Graves' hyperthyroidism and ophthalmopathy. There are 14 residues in the CDR3. CDR1 is DFQATT, CDR2 SNEGSKA, per germline (reference sequence). V was pared by 1 base and J by 4 bases, with 6 bases of the junction left unmatched. The source material, RNA transcripts, was used to amplify TCR beta CDR3 regions. TCR CDR3 regions were first amplified by RT-PCR with HTBI primers. TCRdb passed the multiplex PCR reads through MiXCR, listing each CDR3 protein once. This table holds fewer than 750,000 distinct CDR3 sequences, approximately 15% found once. This clonotype occurred a few times. What it binds is not known. Study results and caveats: From stable hyperthyroidism, ophthalmopathy was set apart by a 13 V-J model.

The TCR was taken from a middle-aged woman with Graves' ophthalmopathy. The V gene is TRBV20-1, the J gene TRBJ2-5; 7 nucleotides align to TRBD2. The specimen was blood. The CDR3 coding sequence is TGCAGTGCTAGAGCACCCTGGGGGGGAGAGACCCAGTACTTC. Protein: CSARAPWGGETQYF.